This T cell receptor beta chain was obtained from a study of T-cell memory formation after mild COVID-19. This clonotype showed up just a few times. Germline CDR1 MNHNS, CDR2 SASEGT. J gave up 5 bases and V 3 bases, and 13 bases lay outside the gene matches. This CDR3 has 17 residues. TCRdb reprocessed the 5' RACE reads via MiXCR and lists one record per CDR3 protein. The sample carries 250,000 or so distinct CDR3 sequences, more than 15% recorded once. The sequencing sample was made of PBMCs or a T cell subset sorted from them (not recorded which). The clonotype comes from a man aged 18 to 29 who had mild COVID-19 (a few samples of this study predate the infection). Cell type and time point are not known. The V call is TRBV6-1, the J call TRBJ1-2, with TRBD1 matching over 9 bases. The CDR3 coding sequence is TGTGCCAGCAGTGAGGTCCCGGGACAGGGATTTTTTTATGGCTACACCTTC. Protein sequence: CASSEVPGQGFFYGYTF.